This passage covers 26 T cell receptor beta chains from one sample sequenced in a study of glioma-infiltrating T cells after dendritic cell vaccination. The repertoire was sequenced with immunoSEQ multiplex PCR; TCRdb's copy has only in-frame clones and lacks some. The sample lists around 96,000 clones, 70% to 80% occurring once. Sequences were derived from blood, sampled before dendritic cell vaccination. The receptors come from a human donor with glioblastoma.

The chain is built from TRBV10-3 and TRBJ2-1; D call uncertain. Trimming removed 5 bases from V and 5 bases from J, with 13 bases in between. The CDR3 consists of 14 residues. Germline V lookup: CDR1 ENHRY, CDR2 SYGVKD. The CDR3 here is CAISHTDTNNEQFF. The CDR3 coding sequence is TGTGCCATCAGTCATACCGATACAAACAATGAGCAGTTCTTC.

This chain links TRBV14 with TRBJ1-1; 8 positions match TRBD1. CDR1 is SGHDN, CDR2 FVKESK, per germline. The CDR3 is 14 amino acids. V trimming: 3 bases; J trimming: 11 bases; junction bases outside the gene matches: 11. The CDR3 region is CASSHIGQGQRAFF. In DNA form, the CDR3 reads TGTGCCAGCAGCCACATAGGACAGGGTCAACGTGCTTTCTTT. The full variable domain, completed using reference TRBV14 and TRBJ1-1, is EAGVTQFPSHSVIEKGQTVTLRCDPISGHDNLYWYRRVMGKEIKFLLHFVKESKQDESGMPNNRFLAERTGGTYSTLKVQPAELEDSGVYFCASSHIGQGQRAFFGQGTRLTVV.

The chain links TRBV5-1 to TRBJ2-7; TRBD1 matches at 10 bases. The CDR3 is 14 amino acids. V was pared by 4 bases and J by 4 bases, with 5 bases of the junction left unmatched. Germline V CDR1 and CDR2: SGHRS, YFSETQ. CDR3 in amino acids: CASSNRDRGYEQYF. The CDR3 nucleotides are TGCGCCAGCAGCAACCGGGACAGGGGTTACGAGCAGTACTTC.

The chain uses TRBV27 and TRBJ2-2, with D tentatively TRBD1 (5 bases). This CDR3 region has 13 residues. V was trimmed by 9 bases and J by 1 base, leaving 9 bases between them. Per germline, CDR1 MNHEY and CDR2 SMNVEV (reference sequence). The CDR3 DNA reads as TGTGCCAGTAGGGGCCAGAACACCGGGGAGCTGTTTTTT. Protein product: CASRGQNTGELFF.

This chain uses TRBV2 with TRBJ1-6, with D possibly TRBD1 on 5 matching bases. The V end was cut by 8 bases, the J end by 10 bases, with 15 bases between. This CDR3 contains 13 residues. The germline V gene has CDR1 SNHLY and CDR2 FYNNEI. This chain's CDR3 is CASQMEGRSPLHF. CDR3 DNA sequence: TGTGCCAGCCAAATGGAGGGGAGGTCACCCCTCCACTTT.

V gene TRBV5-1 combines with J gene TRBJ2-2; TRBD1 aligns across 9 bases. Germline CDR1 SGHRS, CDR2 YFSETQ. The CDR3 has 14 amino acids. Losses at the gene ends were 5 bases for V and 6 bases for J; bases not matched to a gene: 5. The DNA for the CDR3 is TGCGCCAGCAGGGGACAGGGCACCTCCGGGGAGCTGTTTTTT. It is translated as CASRGQGTSGELFF.

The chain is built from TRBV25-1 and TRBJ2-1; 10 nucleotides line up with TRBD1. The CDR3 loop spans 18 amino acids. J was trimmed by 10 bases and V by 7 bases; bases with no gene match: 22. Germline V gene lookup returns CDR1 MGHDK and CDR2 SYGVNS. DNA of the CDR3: TGTGCCAGCAAATCCCCCCCGGCGACAGGGGGCGTGTTAGCGGAGCAGTTCTTC. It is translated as CASKSPPATGGVLAEQFF. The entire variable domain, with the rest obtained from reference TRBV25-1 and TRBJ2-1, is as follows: EADIYQTPRYLVIGTGKKITLECSQTMGHDKMYWYQQDPGMELHLIHYSYGVNSTEKGDLSSESTVSRIRTEHFPLTLESARPSHTSQYLCASKSPPATGGVLAEQFFGPGTRLTVL.

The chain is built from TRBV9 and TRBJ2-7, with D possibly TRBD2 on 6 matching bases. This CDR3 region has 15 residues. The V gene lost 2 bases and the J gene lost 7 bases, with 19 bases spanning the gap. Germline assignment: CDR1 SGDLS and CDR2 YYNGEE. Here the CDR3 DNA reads TGTGCCAGCAGCGTGGCCGGGACGTGGGAGGAAGAGCAGTACTTC. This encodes CASSVAGTWEEEQYF. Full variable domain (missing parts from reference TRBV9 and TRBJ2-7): DSGVTQTPKHLITATGQRVTLRCSPRSGDLSVYWYQQSLDQGLQFLIQYYNGEERAKGNILERFSAQQFPDLHSELNLSSLELGDSALYFCASSVAGTWEEEQYFGPGTRLTVT.

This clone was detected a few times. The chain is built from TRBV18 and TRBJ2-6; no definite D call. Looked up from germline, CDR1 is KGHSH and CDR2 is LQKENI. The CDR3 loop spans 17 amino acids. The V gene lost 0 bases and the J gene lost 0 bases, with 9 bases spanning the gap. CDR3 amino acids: CASSPPLATSGANVLTF. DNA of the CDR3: TGTGCCAGCTCACCACCTTTAGCCACCTCTGGGGCCAACGTCCTGACTTTC.

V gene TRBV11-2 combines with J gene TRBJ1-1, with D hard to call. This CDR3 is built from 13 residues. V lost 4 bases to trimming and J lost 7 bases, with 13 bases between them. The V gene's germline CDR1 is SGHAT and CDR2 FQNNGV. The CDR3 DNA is TGTGCCAGCAGCTCACTCCTCGGTGGTGAAGCTTTCTTT. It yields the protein CASSSLLGGEAFF.

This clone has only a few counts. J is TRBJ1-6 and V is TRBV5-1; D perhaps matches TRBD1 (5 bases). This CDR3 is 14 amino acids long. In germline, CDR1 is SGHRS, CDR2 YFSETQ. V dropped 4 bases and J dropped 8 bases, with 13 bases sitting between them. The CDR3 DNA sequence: TGCGCCAGCAGCCCACAGGCGGGGGATTCACCCCTCCACTTT. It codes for CASSPQAGDSPLHF.

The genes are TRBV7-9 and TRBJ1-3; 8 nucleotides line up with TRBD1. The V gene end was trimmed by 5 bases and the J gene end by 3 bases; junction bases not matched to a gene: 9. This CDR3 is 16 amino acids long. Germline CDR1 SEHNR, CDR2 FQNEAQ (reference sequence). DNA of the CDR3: TGTGCCAGCAGCCCAATAACTGGGACAGGTGGAAACACCATATATTTT. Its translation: CASSPITGTGGNTIYF.

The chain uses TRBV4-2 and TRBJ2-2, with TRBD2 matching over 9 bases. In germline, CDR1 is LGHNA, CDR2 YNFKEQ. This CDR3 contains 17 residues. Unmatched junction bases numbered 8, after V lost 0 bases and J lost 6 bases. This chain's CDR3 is CASSQDVRGGAAGELFF. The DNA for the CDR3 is TGTGCCAGCAGCCAAGATGTGCGGGGGGGCGCAGCCGGGGAGCTGTTTTTT.

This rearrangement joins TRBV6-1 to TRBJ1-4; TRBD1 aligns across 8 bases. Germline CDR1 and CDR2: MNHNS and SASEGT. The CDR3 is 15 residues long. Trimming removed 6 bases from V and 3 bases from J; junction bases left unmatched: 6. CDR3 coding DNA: TGTGCCAGCAGGGAGGACAGGGCAGCTAATGAAAAACTGTTTTTT. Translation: CASREDRAANEKLFF.

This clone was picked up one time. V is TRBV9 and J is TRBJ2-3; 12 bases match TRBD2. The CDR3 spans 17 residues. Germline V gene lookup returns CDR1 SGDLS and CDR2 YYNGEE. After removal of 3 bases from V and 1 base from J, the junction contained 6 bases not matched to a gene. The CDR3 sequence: CASSETSGSSGTDTQYF. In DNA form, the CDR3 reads TGTGCCAGCAGCGAGACTAGCGGGAGCAGTGGCACAGATACGCAGTATTTT. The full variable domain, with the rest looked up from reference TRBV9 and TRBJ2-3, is DSGVTQTPKHLITATGQRVTLRCSPRSGDLSVYWYQQSLDQGLQFLIQYYNGEERAKGNILERFSAQQFPDLHSELNLSSLELGDSALYFCASSETSGSSGTDTQYFGPGTRLTVL.

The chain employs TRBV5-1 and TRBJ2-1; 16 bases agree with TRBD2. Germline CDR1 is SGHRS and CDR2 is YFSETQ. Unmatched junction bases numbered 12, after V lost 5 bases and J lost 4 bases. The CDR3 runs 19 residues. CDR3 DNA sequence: TGCGCCAGCAGTTCGCGGGGACTAGCGGGGGGGATTTTTTACAATGAGCAGTTCTTC. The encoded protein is CASSSRGLAGGIFYNEQFF.

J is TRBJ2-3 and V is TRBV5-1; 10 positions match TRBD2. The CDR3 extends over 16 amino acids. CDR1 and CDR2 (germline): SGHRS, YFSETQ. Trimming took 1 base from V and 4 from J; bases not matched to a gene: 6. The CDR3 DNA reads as TGCGCCAGCAGCTTGTTCTTAGCGGGAGGATCAGATACGCAGTATTTT. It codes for CASSLFLAGGSDTQYF.

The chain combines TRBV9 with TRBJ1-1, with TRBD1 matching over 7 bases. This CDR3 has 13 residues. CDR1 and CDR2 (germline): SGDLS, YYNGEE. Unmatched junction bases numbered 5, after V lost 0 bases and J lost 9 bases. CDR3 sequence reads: CASSVAGQSKAFF. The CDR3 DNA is TGTGCCAGCAGCGTAGCGGGACAGTCAAAAGCTTTCTTT. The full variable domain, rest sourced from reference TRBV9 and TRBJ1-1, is DSGVTQTPKHLITATGQRVTLRCSPRSGDLSVYWYQQSLDQGLQFLIQYYNGEERAKGNILERFSAQQFPDLHSELNLSSLELGDSALYFCASSVAGQSKAFFGQGTRLTVV.

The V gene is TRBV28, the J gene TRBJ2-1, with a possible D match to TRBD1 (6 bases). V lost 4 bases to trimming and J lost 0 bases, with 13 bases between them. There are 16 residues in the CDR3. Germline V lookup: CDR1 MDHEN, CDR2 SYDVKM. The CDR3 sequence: CASSWYDRSSYNEQFF. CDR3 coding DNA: TGTGCCAGCAGTTGGTATGACAGGAGCTCCTACAATGAGCAGTTCTTC.

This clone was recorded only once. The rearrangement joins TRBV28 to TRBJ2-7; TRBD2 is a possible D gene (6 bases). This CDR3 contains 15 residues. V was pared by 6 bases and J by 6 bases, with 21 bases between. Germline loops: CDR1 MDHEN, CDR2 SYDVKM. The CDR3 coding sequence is TGTGCCAGCAGCCCCAGCGGGCGCCCCGTTCTCGAGCAGTACTTC. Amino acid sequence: CASSPSGRPVLEQYF.

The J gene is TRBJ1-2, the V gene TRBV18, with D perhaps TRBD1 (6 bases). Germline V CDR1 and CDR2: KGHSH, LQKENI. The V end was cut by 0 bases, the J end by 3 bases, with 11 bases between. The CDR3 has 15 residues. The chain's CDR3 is CASSPPRTDDYGYTF. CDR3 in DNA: TGTGCCAGCTCACCACCCAGGACAGACGACTATGGCTACACCTTC.

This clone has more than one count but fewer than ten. The CDR3 coding sequence is TGTGCCACCAGCAGAGATTCACCCCTCATCCGCCGGGGGGCGACTGAAGCTTTCTTT. Its translation: CATSRDSPLIRRGATEAFF. This chain uses TRBV15 with TRBJ1-1; possibly TRBD1 for D (6 bases). Germline assignment: CDR1 LNHNV and CDR2 YYDKDF (reference sequence). V dropped 0 bases and J dropped 5 bases, with 25 bases sitting between them. The CDR3 is 19 residues long. The whole variable domain, filled in from reference TRBV15 and TRBJ1-1, reads DAMVIQNPRYQVTQFGKPVTLSCSQTLNHNVMYWYQQKSSQAPKLLFHYYDKDFNNEADTPDNFQSRRPNTSFCFLDIRSPGLGDTAMYLCATSRDSPLIRRGATEAFFGQGTRLTVV.

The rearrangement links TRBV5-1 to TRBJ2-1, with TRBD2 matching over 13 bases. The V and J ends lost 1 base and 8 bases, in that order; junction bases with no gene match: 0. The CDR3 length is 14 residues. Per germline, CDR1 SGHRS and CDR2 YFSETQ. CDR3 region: CASSLTSGGDEQFF. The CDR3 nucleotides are TGCGCCAGCAGCTTGACTAGCGGGGGGGATGAGCAGTTCTTC.

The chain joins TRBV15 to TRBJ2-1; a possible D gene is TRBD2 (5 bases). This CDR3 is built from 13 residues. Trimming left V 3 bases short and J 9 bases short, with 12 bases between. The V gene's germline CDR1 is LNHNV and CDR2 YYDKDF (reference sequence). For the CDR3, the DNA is TGTGCCACCAGCAGGTGGAGGCTGGTTGAGCAGTTCTTC. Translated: CATSRWRLVEQFF. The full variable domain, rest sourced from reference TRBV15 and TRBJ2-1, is DAMVIQNPRYQVTQFGKPVTLSCSQTLNHNVMYWYQQKSSQAPKLLFHYYDKDFNNEADTPDNFQSRRPNTSFCFLDIRSPGLGDTAMYLCATSRWRLVEQFFGPGTRLTVL.

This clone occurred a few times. This CDR3 reads CASSPPLTGPTETQYF. The DNA for the CDR3 is TGTGCCAGCAGTCCTCCTTTGACAGGGCCGACAGAGACCCAGTACTTC. The chain links TRBV28 to TRBJ2-5; TRBD1 agrees at 7 bases. The CDR3 sequence is 16 residues long. The trim removed 5 bases at V and 4 bases at J, leaving 13 bases unmatched. Germline V gene lookup returns CDR1 MDHEN and CDR2 SYDVKM.

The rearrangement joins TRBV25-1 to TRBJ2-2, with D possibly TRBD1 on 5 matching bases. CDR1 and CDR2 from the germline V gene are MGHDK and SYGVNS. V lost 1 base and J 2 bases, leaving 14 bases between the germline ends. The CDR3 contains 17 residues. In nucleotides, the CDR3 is TGTGCCAGCAGTGAATGGGTAAAAGACAGCAACACCGGGGAGCTGTTTTTT. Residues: CASSEWVKDSNTGELFF.